This TCR beta chain was sequenced in a study of T-cell reconstitution after alpha-beta-depleted transplantation in children. The CDR3 extends over 12 amino acids. The junction had 5 bases not matched to a gene; V was cut back by 5 bases and J by 8 bases. Per the germline V gene, CDR1 is MNHEY and CDR2 is SVGEGT. A library of TCRbeta sequences, prepared with unique molecular identifiers, was generated. A single record per CDR3 protein comes from TCRdb applying MiXCR to the PCR reads. The sample contains a few hundred thousand distinct CDR3 sequences, roughly an eighth of which appear only once. Sample: PBMCs from the stem cell graft donor, taken from the stem cell graft. The source is a human donor who donated a stem cell graft to a child with combined immunodeficiency. The chain carries TRBV6-2 or TRBV6-3 and TRBJ1-2; TRBD1 matches 7 bases. CDR3 in DNA: TGTGCCAGCAGTGATCGACAGGGCGGCTACACCTTC. As protein: CASSDRQGGYTF.